This TCR beta chain was identified during a study of CD8 T cells in ankylosing spondylitis. Study-level findings and limits: Disease-linked clones were CD8+ and relatively rare in peripheral blood. There was a TCR beta motif, made of several highly homologous variants, that appeared characteristic of ankylosing spondylitis blood.

As to this clonotype: Its cognate antigen is unknown.

With molecular barcodes, quantitative 5'-RACE was used to make the TCR beta libraries. TCRdb recomputed calls from the 5' RACE reads with MiXCR, one row per CDR3 protein. The sample shows under 550,000 distinct CDR3 sequences, roughly 25% of them seen only once. The sample was blood, either unsorted or a sorted T cell fraction (not recorded which). The receptor's source is a male donor with ankylosing spondylitis.

The CDR3: CASSQNPEITYNEQFF. The CDR3, as DNA: TGTGCCAGCAGCCAAAACCCGGAGATTACCTACAATGAGCAGTTCTTC. The V call is TRBV4-2, the J call TRBJ2-1; D is unresolved. Germline assignment: CDR1 LGHNA and CDR2 YNFKEQ. Trimming cost V 2 bases and J 2 bases, with 13 bases left between them. The CDR3 consists of 16 residues.